The T cell receptor (beta chain) described here comes from a study of T-cell reconstitution after alpha-beta-depleted transplantation in children. Whole-study findings and limits: As was reported, about two months after transplant, alpha-beta T cells came from several hundred expanded graft clones.

Regarding this clonotype: Its antigen is currently unknown. This clone may be a read error of a much larger clone one base away.

The TCRbeta library was prepared with unique molecular identifiers. TCRdb independently ran MiXCR on the PCR reads; one entry per CDR3 protein. Among 250,000 to 300,000 distinct CDR3 sequences listed, 9.5% to 13% were seen once. This CDR3 has 13 residues. The germline CDR1 and CDR2 sequences are MNHEY and SMNVEV (reference sequence). Trimming left V 3 bases short and J 2 bases short, with 8 bases between. The sample here was PBMCs, taken before TCRalphabeta/CD19-depleted stem cell transplant. The rearrangement uses TRBV27 and TRBJ2-7, with D perhaps TRBD2 (5 bases). This TCR came from a boy in the first two years of life with acute myeloid leukemia, due to receive a stem cell transplant. The CDR3 DNA follows: TGTGCCAGCAGTTTCGGGGTCACCTACGAGCAGTACTTC. The encoded protein is CASSFGVTYEQYF.